This T cell receptor beta chain was recorded in a study of blood T cell repertoires in COVID-19. Overall study context: Sites across the United States, Italy and Spain contributed samples from acute and convalescent COVID-19. Nucleic acid was either cDNA or gDNA, and it came from T cells, B-cell-depleted T cells, or PBMCs.

This CDR3 is 13 amino acids long. The ends were cut back, 5 bases at V and 4 bases at J, with 11 bases in the middle. Per the original data handling: Estimation of nucleated cell counts was performed using reference gene primer amplification. The repertoire was sequenced with immunoSEQ multiplex PCR; TCRdb's copy has only in-frame clones and lacks some. D and trimming were read from the DNA, whereas the V and J calls and clone size are those reported in that table. The sample lists under 85,000 clones, roughly 87% occurring once. The V call is TRBV12-3 or TRBV12-4, the J call TRBJ1-2; D unresolved. The sample was peripheral blood. The TCR originated in a woman older than 75 with active or convalescent COVID-19. The CDR3, as DNA: TGTGCCAGCAGTCCTCAGCGCTCCTATGGCTACACCTTC. The encoded protein is CASSPQRSYGYTF.